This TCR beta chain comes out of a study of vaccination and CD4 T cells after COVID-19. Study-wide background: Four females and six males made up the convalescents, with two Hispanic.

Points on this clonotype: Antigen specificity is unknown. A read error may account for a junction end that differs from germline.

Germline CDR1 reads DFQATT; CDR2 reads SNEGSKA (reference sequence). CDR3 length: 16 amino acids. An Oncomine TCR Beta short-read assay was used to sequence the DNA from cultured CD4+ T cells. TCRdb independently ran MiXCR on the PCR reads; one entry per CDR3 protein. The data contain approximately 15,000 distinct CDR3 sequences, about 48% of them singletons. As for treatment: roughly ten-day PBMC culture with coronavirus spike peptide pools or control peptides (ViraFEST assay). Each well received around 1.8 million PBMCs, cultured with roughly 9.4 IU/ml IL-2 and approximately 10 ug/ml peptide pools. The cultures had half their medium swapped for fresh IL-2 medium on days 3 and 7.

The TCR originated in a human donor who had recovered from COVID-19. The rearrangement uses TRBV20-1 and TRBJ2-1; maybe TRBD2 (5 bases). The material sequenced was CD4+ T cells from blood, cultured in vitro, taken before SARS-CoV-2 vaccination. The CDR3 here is CSTRRRASLTYNEQFF. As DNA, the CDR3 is TGCAGTACTAGAAGGCGAGCATCTCTTACCTACAATGAGCAGTTCTTC.